This TCR beta chain is drawn from a study of PD-1 blockade in classical Hodgkin lymphoma (dated by TCRdb to 2020 to 2021). At the level of the whole study: Nivolumab dosing was 3 mg/kg intravenously every 2 weeks, continuing until either disease progression or unacceptable toxicity. The study used CyTOF and TCR beta sequencing to define a peripheral blood immune signature of response to PD-1 blockade in classical Hodgkin lymphoma.

The Qiagen DNeasy kit was used to extract genomic DNA both from unsorted PBMCs and from the negatively selected CD4+ and CD8+ fractions. TCR beta CDR3 regions were subjected to amplification by immunoSEQ multiplex PCR with primers that anneal to V and J segments. A synthetic immune receptor repertoire was used to minimize amplification bias, and any remaining bias was removed computationally after sequencing. The paper's data handling went like this. Repertoire diversity was quantified as the Shannon entropy index using custom Python scripts. The unsorted, CD4+ and CD8+ repertoires were each analyzed separately, with the exception of combined analyses, where CD4+ and CD8+ sequences were merged in silico. Clonal expansion was defined as a frequency increase of at least 2-fold after treatment compared with C1D1, and clones undetected at baseline were assigned a pseudocount of 0.5. Clones with 0 or 1 copy at C1D1 were classified as singleton clones, and clones with 2 or more copies were classified as non-singleton clones. Clones expanded in unsorted samples were assigned a CD4+, CD8+ or unknown annotation through matching of protein sequences in sorted samples from the same patient. Wilcoxon tests on paired samples were used to test diversity changes from C1D1 to C4D1. In its TCRdb copy, this immuneACCESS table keeps in-frame sequences only and misses some clones. Where compared with another copy, unresolved V genes explain less than half of these, and the others have no known cause. That table is the source of V, J and clone size, and D and trimming were worked out from the DNA. The sample includes roughly 50,000 clones, with 80% observed a single time. About 20% of the sample comes from the top ten.

Here is what the overall study found, with its caveats: The study covered only a single clinical trial cohort, and the causes of the repertoire differences, possibly disease activity or prior therapy, were still not defined. Lower diversity was seen in patients whose nivolumab began less than 1 year after ASCT, and these patients were left out of later analyses so that immune reconstitution would not confound the results. A significant rise by C4D1 was seen in CD4+ but not CD8+ TCR diversity (p=0.0027 vs p=0.16), with the rise being most apparent in complete responders (p=0.02). Newly diagnosed patients were reported to have lower baseline TCR diversity than healthy donors, and relapsed/refractory patients were reported to have lower baseline TCR diversity still. Among trial patients, those achieving complete response had baseline diversity similar to that of newly diagnosed patients, while diversity was significantly lower in partial responders and progressors.

What this sample's time point label stands for: cycle 2 day 1 (C2D1) of nivolumab. Every trial patient had relapsed after autologous stem cell transplantation, and cohorts A, B and C differed in prior brentuximab vedotin exposure. The trial cohort included 55 to 65 patients with relapsed/refractory classical Hodgkin lymphoma, and each patient had a best overall response of complete response, partial response or progressive disease. Trial patients were treated with single-agent nivolumab in the multi-cohort phase II CheckMate 205 trial. Best overall response was determined by an independent review committee according to the 2007 International Working Group response criteria. PBMCs from the trial were collected at three points: immediately before nivolumab initiation (C1D1), and during therapy at cycle 2 day 1 and cycle 4 day 1. After peripheral blood was drawn into 8 mL Vacutainer Cell Preparation Tubes, PBMCs were isolated by centrifugation and then cryopreserved.

Notes on this clone: Its cognate antigen has yet to be identified. No base qualities exist here, and no much larger clone lies one base off it.

This sequence was found in a human donor with classical Hodgkin lymphoma. Sequenced material: peripheral blood mononuclear cells (PBMCs), taken before the second cycle of nivolumab.

Read as DNA, the sequence is TGCGCCAGCAGCCAATGGGTGAGCACAACTAATGAAAAACTGTTTTTT. Its translation is CASSQWVSTTNEKLFF. Rearrangement joined TRBV4-1 to TRBJ1-4; confidence is insufficient to name the D gene. Between the V and J ends, shortened by 2 bases and 0 bases respectively, the junction contains 10 bases. Sequences MGHRA (CDR1) and YSYEKL (CDR2) are obtained from the germline V gene. From its cysteine to its phenylalanine, the CDR3 spans 16 amino acids. Just the 48-base CDR3 DNA is kept, in frame starting at base 1.